Here is one TCR beta chain with its context. Its antigen is unidentified. Profiling relied on immunoSEQ multiplex PCR, and the TCRdb table lists in-frame clones only, not all of them. The sample yields more than 70,000 clones, roughly 87% seen once. Germline V gene lookup returns CDR1 SGHDT and CDR2 YYEEEE. The CDR3 has 14 amino acids. V was cut by 4 bases and J by 1 base, with 9 bases left in between. The data are from a study of T cell responses to AZD1222 COVID-19 vaccine. Study-wide results and limits: Every sample of the repertoires postdated the peak T cell response. Regions 160-218 and 743-854 dominated among vaccine-associated CD4 TCRs spanning spike. Reportedly, nearly half of unique spike TCRs recognized epitopes outside B.1.351/B.1.1.7 mutations.

The chain links TRBV5-6 to TRBJ1-5; D perhaps matches TRBD1 (6 bases). The clonotype was recovered from an adult in good health. Sample: peripheral blood, taken on day 0 of MenACWY control vaccination. CDR3 region: CASSRGQSNQPQHF. CDR3 nucleotides: TGTGCCAGCAGCCGGGGGCAGAGCAATCAGCCCCAGCATTTT.